This T cell receptor beta chain stems from a study of T cells in localized non-small cell lung cancer. General study points: Clonality peaked in uninvolved adjacent lung rather than tumor. Heterogeneity is still possible, as just one tumor region was sequenced.

Data came from immunoSEQ multiplex PCR; TCRdb stores just in-frame clones and leaves some out. This sample has 20,000 to 25,000 clones; 85% to 90% occur once, and the top ten carry 10% to 15%. Notes on this clone: Its antigen is unidentified.

The sequence came from a male donor aged 60 or over with stage I lung adenocarcinoma. Source: peripheral blood, taken before any cancer treatment.

CDR3 loop: CASSKDSGAYNEQFF. Here the CDR3 DNA reads TGTGCCAGCAGCAAAGATAGCGGGGCCTACAATGAGCAGTTCTTC. The chain carries TRBV21-1 and TRBJ2-1; the table calls TRBD2, which could not be checked here. TRBV21-1 is designated a pseudogene. There are 15 residues in the CDR3.